Below, one T cell receptor (beta chain) is given with its context. The entry originates in a study of blood T cell repertoires in COVID-19. For the study at large: T cells, B-cell-depleted T cells, or PBMCs provided the cDNA or gDNA that served as material.

The data were produced by immunoSEQ multiplex PCR, yet TCRdb's version contains in-frame clones alone and is incomplete. The repertoire holds about 55,000 clones, with more than 80% as singletons. There are 12 residues in the CDR3. V was pared by 6 bases and J by 6 bases, with 12 bases between. The sequencing sample was made of peripheral blood. The chain recombines TRBV12-3 or TRBV12-4 with TRBJ2-7; possible D gene TRBD1, 5 bases. The receptor was isolated from a human donor in a cohort sampled during active COVID-19. In DNA form, the CDR3 reads TGTGCCAGCAGCTCCAGGGCTTCCGAGCAGTACTTC. Translated: CASSSRASEQYF.